This T cell receptor (beta chain) originates from a study of OX40 agonist ivuxolimab in advanced cancers. Points from the study as a whole: In CD8+ T cells, expanded clones were on average more numerous than in CD4+. Partial responders at 0.1-3.0 mg/kg showed near-lowest clonal expansion.

TCRdb keeps only in-frame clones here, not all; method: immunoSEQ multiplex PCR. This table holds fewer than 35,000 clones, around 83% found once. Trimming shortened V by 5 bases and J by 4 bases, and 4 bases separated the two germline ends. This CDR3 is 11 amino acids long. CDR1 SNHLY and CDR2 FYNNEI come from the germline V gene. In the case of this clone: No antigen is known for it.

This TCR came from an adult with an advanced solid tumor such as melanoma, head and neck, liver or kidney cancer. The V and J genes are TRBV2 and TRBJ2-3; D ambiguous. The sample was CD4+ or CD8+ T cells sorted from blood, taken in a trial of the OX40 agonist ivuxolimab. The CDR3 loop reads CASSPADTQYF. The CDR3 DNA sequence: TGTGCCAGCAGTCCGGCAGATACGCAGTATTTT.